These T cell receptor beta chains were read from a single sample in a study of T cells in Graves' hyperthyroidism and ophthalmopathy. One entry per CDR3 protein results from TCRdb running MiXCR on the multiplex PCR reads. The sample consists of 85,000 to 110,000 distinct CDR3 sequences, approximately 48% of them appearing once. The sequencing sample was made of blood. The receptors come from a man aged 35-49 years with Graves' hyperthyroidism. CDR3s include the opening cysteine and the closing phenylalanine or tryptophan. A D gene is named only where the DNA matches it firmly. Clone size, where shown, is once, few, many, or a class for clones that have expanded.

v_gene,abundance,j_gene,d_gene,CDR3nt,CDR3aa
TRBV5-1,NA,TRBJ2-1,TRBD1,TGCGCCAGCAGCACGGGGACAGGAAGTTACAATGAGCAGTTCTTC,CASSTGTGSYNEQFF
TRBV5-1,many,TRBJ2-1,TRBD2,TGCGCCAGCAGCCCACTAGCGGTTTCCTACAATGAGCAGTTCTTC,CASSPLAVSYNEQFF
TRBV2,NA,TRBJ2-7,TRBD1,TGTGCCAGCAATAAAGGGGGCAAATACGAGCAGTACTTC,CASNKGGKYEQYF
TRBV20-1,NA,TRBJ2-1,NA,TGCAGTGCTAGAGCAGGGGGGGCCTACAATGAGCAGTTCTTC,CSARAGGAYNEQFF
TRBV2,NA,TRBJ2-7,TRBD2,TGTGCTAGAAGGGCTAGCGGGGGCTCCTACGAGCAGTACTTC,CARRASGGSYEQYF
TRBV5-5,many,TRBJ2-3,NA,TGTGCCAGCAGCTTTGAAGGGGGCACAGATACGCAGTATTTT,CASSFEGGTDTQYF
TRBV12-3/TRBV12-4,many,TRBJ2-2,TRBD2,TGTGCCAGCATTACTAGCGGGACTAACACCGGGGAGCTGTTTTTT,CASITSGTNTGELFF
TRBV15,NA,TRBJ2-3,NA,TGTGCCACCAGCAGAGACCCACGCCTAAGCACAGATACGCAGTATTTT,CATSRDPRLSTDTQYF
TRBV27,many,TRBJ2-7,NA,TGTGCCAGCAGTTGGGCAGGTAACTACGAGCAGTACTTC,CASSWAGNYEQYF
TRBV5-1,NA,TRBJ1-1,NA,TGCGCCAGCAGCCAGCAGGTACTCACTGAAGCTTTCTTT,CASSQQVLTEAFF
TRBV5-1,many,TRBJ2-7,TRBD2,TGCGCCAGCAGTGGGATAGCGGGGGAATCCGAGCAGTACTTC,CASSGIAGESEQYF
TRBV20-1,NA,TRBJ2-7,NA,TGCAGTGAACACACCGGGGGGCAGTACTTC,CSEHTGGQYF
TRBV12-3/TRBV12-4,many,TRBJ1-4,NA,TGTGCCAGCAGCCTGACAGGACGCACTAATGAAAAACTGTTTTTT,CASSLTGRTNEKLFF
TRBV19,many,TRBJ1-5,TRBD1,TGTGCCAGTAGTTCACCAAGGGGGCGTCAGCCCCAGCATTTT,CASSSPRGRQPQHF
TRBV4-1,many,TRBJ2-3,TRBD2,TGCGCCAGCAGCCATAGCGGGAGCACAGATACGCAGTATTTT,CASSHSGSTDTQYF
TRBV19,many,TRBJ2-5,NA,TGTGCCAGTAGTCCACTGACACGACAAGAGACCCAGTACTTC,CASSPLTRQETQYF
TRBV2,NA,TRBJ2-7,TRBD2,TGTGCCAGCAAAGGGGTTAGCGGGTGGAACTCCTACGAGCAGTACTTC,CASKGVSGWNSYEQYF
TRBV19,NA,TRBJ1-1,NA,TGTGCCGGTAGTACCTCAGGGATCACTGAAGCTTTCTTT,CAGSTSGITEAFF